Shown below are 20 T cell receptor beta chains from a single sample sequenced in a study of PD-L1 blockade in urothelial cancer. Method: immunoSEQ multiplex PCR; TCRdb's copy keeps in-frame clones and lacks some. The sample has more than 45,000 clones, more than 75% seen once; the top ten hold roughly 10%. Time point specified: peripheral blood 6 weeks after treatment start. The source material was PBMCs, sampled around atezolizumab (anti-PD-L1) treatment. These receptors were collected from a man between 60 and 70 years old with urothelial cancer.

The rearrangement links TRBV30 to TRBJ1-2, with 8 bases that match TRBD1. Germline CDR1 reads GTSNPN; CDR2 reads SVGIG (reference sequence). J lost 4 bases, V lost 4 bases, and 8 bases had no gene match. The CDR3 consists of 14 residues. The chain's CDR3 is CAWNGRQGAYGYTF. The CDR3, as DNA: TGTGCCTGGAACGGGCGCCAGGGGGCCTATGGCTACACCTTC.

The chain couples TRBV4-2 to TRBJ2-5, with D tentatively TRBD2 (6 bases). CDR1 and CDR2 from the germline V gene are LGHNA and YNFKEQ. Trimming cost V 0 bases and J 5 bases, with 10 bases left between them. The CDR3 covers 14 residues. The CDR3 reads CASSQDRRAETQYF. CDR3 sequence (DNA): TGTGCCAGCAGCCAAGATAGGAGGGCGGAGACCCAGTACTTC.

The CDR3 nucleotides read TGTGCCAGCAGCAAACAGGGATCAGATACGCAGTATTTT. This codes for CASSKQGSDTQYF. The chain carries TRBV11-3 and TRBJ2-3, with D tentatively TRBD1 (6 bases). Trimming pared 5 bases from V and 4 bases from J, leaving 10 bases between. Germline CDR1 reads SGHNT; CDR2 reads YENEEA. The CDR3 has 13 residues.

The chain joins TRBV2 to TRBJ1-1, with 11 nucleotides matching TRBD1. CDR1 and CDR2 from the germline V gene are SNHLY and FYNNEI. The CDR3 runs 16 residues. Trimming removed 6 bases from V and 1 base from J; junction bases left unmatched: 7. For the CDR3, the DNA is TGTGCCAGCAGAGGACAGGGGGCAGGAGCGAACACTGAAGCTTTCTTT. It is translated as CASRGQGAGANTEAFF.

For the CDR3, the DNA is TGTGCCAGCAGCTTAGGCGGGGTCGGTGAAAAACTGTTTTTT. Translation gives CASSLGGVGEKLFF. The chain joins TRBV7-8 to TRBJ1-4, with D unresolved. CDR1 and CDR2 from the germline V gene are SGHVS and FQNEAQ. V was trimmed by 1 base and J by 7 bases, leaving 10 bases between them. The CDR3 contains 14 residues.

This clone has a single count. The chain uses TRBV21-1 and TRBJ1-1; the table gives TRBD1 as D, unverified against the DNA. TRBV21-1 is given as a pseudogene. This CDR3 is built from 16 residues. The CDR3 nucleotides read TGTGCCAGCAGCTTCGCGACAGGGGAGACGAACACTGAAGCTTTCTTT. Protein product: CASSFATGETNTEAFF.

The genes are TRBV9 and TRBJ1-1; TRBD1 matches at 8 bases. Losses at the gene ends were 2 bases for V and 6 bases for J; bases not matched to a gene: 3. This CDR3 spans 13 amino acids. Germline lookup yields CDR1 SGDLS and CDR2 YYNGEE. The CDR3 loop reads CASSVTGGSEAFF. The DNA of the CDR3 is TGTGCCAGCAGCGTCACAGGGGGATCTGAAGCTTTCTTT.

DNA of the CDR3: TGCGCCAGCAGCCTCGGGACTAGCGGGGTGGGCCGGAGTGAGCAGTTCTTC. It yields the protein CASSLGTSGVGRSEQFF. The J gene is TRBJ2-1, the V gene TRBV5-1, with TRBD2 matching 13 bases. The CDR3 sequence is 17 residues long. Germline V CDR1 and CDR2: SGHRS, YFSETQ. Germline trimming cut 4 bases from V and 9 bases from J; bases unmatched to any gene: 13.

This clone was observed a single time. The chain joins TRBV15 to TRBJ1-1, with D perhaps matching TRBD1 (5 bases). From germline, CDR1 is LNHNV and CDR2 YYDKDF (reference sequence). The CDR3 has 13 residues. V dropped 5 bases and J dropped 5 bases, with 12 bases sitting between them. CDR3 in DNA: TGTGCCACCAGCGGGACGGGGGGAACTGAAGCTTTCTTT. Its protein product is CATSGTGGTEAFF.

V gene TRBV6-5 combines with J gene TRBJ1-6; D gene ambiguous. Trimming took 8 bases from V and 5 from J, leaving 10 bases between them. CDR3 length: 13 amino acids. Germline CDR1 reads MNHEY; CDR2 reads SVGAGI. The CDR3 region has the DNA TGTGCCAGCTCGATTGAGGATAATTCACCCCTCCACTTT. It translates to CASSIEDNSPLHF.

As DNA, the CDR3 is TGTGCCAGCAGCTACCGGACAGGTGGAACCAAAAACATTCAGTACTTC. Translation gives CASSYRTGGTKNIQYF. The chain is built from TRBV13 and TRBJ2-4, with 7 nucleotides matching TRBD1. From germline, CDR1 is PRHDT and CDR2 FYEKMQ (reference sequence). V gave up 4 bases and J gave up 2 bases; unmatched junction bases: 8. This CDR3 is built from 16 residues.

V and J are TRBV5-1 and TRBJ2-1; 7 bases are shared with TRBD1. Germline V gives CDR1 SGHRS, CDR2 YFSETQ. V dropped 5 bases and J dropped 0; count of bases not matched to a gene: 8. The CDR3 contains 16 residues. CDR3 amino acids: CASSETGLASYNEQFF. DNA for the CDR3: TGCGCCAGCAGTGAGACAGGGCTAGCCTCCTACAATGAGCAGTTCTTC.

The chain uses TRBV18 and TRBJ2-7, with D possibly TRBD1 on 5 matching bases. Trimming pared 0 bases from V and 0 bases from J, leaving 6 bases between. Germline CDR1 KGHSH, CDR2 LQKENI. This CDR3 spans 14 amino acids. The CDR3 DNA reads TGTGCCAGCTCACCACCGGGGCCCTCCTACGAGCAGTACTTC. It is translated as CASSPPGPSYEQYF.

This sequence joins TRBV6-1 and TRBJ2-7; no clear D gene. Germline values: CDR1 MNHNS, CDR2 SASEGT. The CDR3 length is 11 residues. The V end lost 5 bases, the J end lost 4 bases, and 6 bases lay between the germline ends. CDR3 nucleotides: TGTGCCAGCAGTTCCTTTTACGAGCAGTACTTC. Encoded protein: CASSSFYEQYF.

The chain employs TRBV6-6 and TRBJ2-1, with D possibly matching TRBD2 (6 bases). CDR1 is MNHNY, CDR2 SVGAGI, per germline (reference sequence). The CDR3 is made up of 14 amino acids. V shed 0 bases and J shed 8 bases, with 11 bases lying between them. The CDR3, as DNA: TGTGCCAGCAGTTACTCGGCTAGCGTCCATGAGCAGTTCTTC. Amino acid sequence: CASSYSASVHEQFF.

This rearrangement joins TRBV10-3 to TRBJ2-1, with D possibly matching TRBD2 (7 bases). V lost 0 bases to trimming and J lost 7 bases, with 13 bases between them. This CDR3 has 15 residues. Germline V gene lookup returns CDR1 ENHRY and CDR2 SYGVKD. The CDR3 sequence: CAISESRGGANEQFF. DNA of the CDR3: TGTGCCATCAGTGAGTCGAGGGGGGGCGCAAATGAGCAGTTCTTC.

The genes are TRBV19 and TRBJ1-5, with D perhaps matching TRBD1 (5 bases). This CDR3 comprises 12 residues. Germline V gives CDR1 LNHDA, CDR2 SQIVND (reference sequence). Deletions cut 6 bases from V and 6 bases from J, with 9 bases between. The CDR3 region has the DNA TGTGCCAGTAGCCTAGGGGTTCAGCCCCAGCATTTT. It specifies CASSLGVQPQHF.

The V gene is TRBV9, the J gene TRBJ2-2; 7 nucleotides align to TRBD1. This CDR3 comprises 18 residues. The J segment lost 4 bases and the V segment lost 5 bases, leaving 17 bases of the junction unmatched. Germline V gives CDR1 SGDLS, CDR2 YYNGEE. CDR3 sequence reads: CASRPGVLGGEGTGELFF. The CDR3 DNA sequence: TGTGCCAGCAGGCCCGGGGTTTTAGGGGGCGAAGGCACCGGGGAGCTGTTTTTT.

The chain has TRBV13 and TRBJ1-3; D gene ambiguous. V was cut by 0 bases and J by 4 bases, with 7 bases left in between. Germline V lookup: CDR1 PRHDT, CDR2 FYEKMQ (reference sequence). The CDR3 contains 14 residues. CDR3: CASSLGIGGNTIYF. The DNA for the CDR3 is TGTGCCAGCAGCTTAGGAATCGGGGGAAACACCATATATTTT.

The V gene is TRBV29-1, the J gene TRBJ1-1, with 8 bases identical to TRBD1. The V gene end was trimmed by 3 bases and the J gene end by 4 bases; junction bases not matched to a gene: 7. Germline V lookup: CDR1 SQVTM, CDR2 ANQGSEA. This CDR3 is built from 14 residues. CDR3 region: CSVDSRGLGTEAFF. In DNA, the CDR3 is TGCAGCGTTGATAGCAGGGGGCTTGGCACTGAAGCTTTCTTT.